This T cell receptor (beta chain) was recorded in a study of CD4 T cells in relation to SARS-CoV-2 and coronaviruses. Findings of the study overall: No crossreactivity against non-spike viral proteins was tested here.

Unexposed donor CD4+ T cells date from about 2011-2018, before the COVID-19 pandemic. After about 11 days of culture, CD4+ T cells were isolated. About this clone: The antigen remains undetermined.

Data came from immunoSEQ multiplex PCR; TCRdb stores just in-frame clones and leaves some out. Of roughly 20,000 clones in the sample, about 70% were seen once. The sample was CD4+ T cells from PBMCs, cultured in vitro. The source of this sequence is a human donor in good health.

CDR3 region: CATSGQGGTGELFF. DNA of the CDR3: TGTGCCACCTCGGGACAGGGTGGTACCGGGGAGCTGTTTTTT. The chain is built from TRBV10-3 and TRBJ2-2, with TRBD1 matching 9 bases. CDR3 length: 14 amino acids. V lost 10 bases, J lost 5 bases, and 8 bases stayed unmatched. Germline V gives CDR1 ENHRY, CDR2 SYGVKD.